This TCR beta chain was found in a study of a mutant IDH1 vaccine in newly diagnosed glioma. The V and J ends lost 5 bases and 0 bases respectively, with 20 bases between them. This CDR3 has 18 residues. The germline gives CDR1 SGHVS, CDR2 FQNEAQ. Study results and caveats: Pseudoprogression seemed unlinked to shifts in top peripheral T cell clonotypes. It was about 92% of patients that developed vaccine-induced immune responses.

Sequencing was performed with immunoSEQ multiplex PCR; in TCRdb, only in-frame clones are kept and a portion is missing. The repertoire consists of tens of thousands of clones, with 81% occurring once and the leading ten covering approximately 5%. The time point is: week 47, end of study. Topical imiquimod was applied with each vaccine dose, which held 300 ug of mutant IDH1 20-mer peptide. The vaccination schedule gave patients eight doses in weeks 1, 3, 5, 7, 11, 15, 19 and 23. The donor cohort comprised cases of new WHO grade 3 or 4 IDH1-mutant, ATRX-lost astrocytoma. Regarding this clone: What it binds is not known.

This clonotype was obtained from a middle-aged man with glioma. Sequenced material: PBMCs, taken from a glioma patient whose treatment included an IDH1 peptide vaccine. The chain combines TRBV7-8 with TRBJ2-1; the D is unclear. The CDR3 is CASSLQAIPQSSYNEQFF. The DNA for the CDR3 is TGTGCCAGCAGCCTACAAGCGATACCTCAAAGCTCCTACAATGAGCAGTTCTTC.